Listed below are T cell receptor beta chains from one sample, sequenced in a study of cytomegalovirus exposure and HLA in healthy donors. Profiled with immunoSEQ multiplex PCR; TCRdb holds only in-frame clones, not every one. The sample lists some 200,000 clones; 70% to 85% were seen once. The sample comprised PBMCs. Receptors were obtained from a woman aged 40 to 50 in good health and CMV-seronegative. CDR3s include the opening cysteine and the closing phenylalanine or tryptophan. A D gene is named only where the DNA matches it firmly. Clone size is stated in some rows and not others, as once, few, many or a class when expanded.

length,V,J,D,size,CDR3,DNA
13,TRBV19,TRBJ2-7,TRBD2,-,CASKGAGVYEQYF,TGTGCCAGTAAAGGGGCGGGAGTCTACGAGCAGTACTTC
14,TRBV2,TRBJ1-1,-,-,CASSDSTRNTEAFF,TGTGCCAGCAGTGACTCGACACGGAACACTGAAGCTTTCTTT
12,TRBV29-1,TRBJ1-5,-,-,CSVAEGGQPQHF,TGCAGCGTTGCCGAGGGCGGACAGCCCCAGCATTTT
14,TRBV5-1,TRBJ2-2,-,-,CASYNSSNTGELFF,TGCGCCAGCTATAACAGCTCGAACACCGGGGAGCTGTTTTTT
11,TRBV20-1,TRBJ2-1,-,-,CSAGPYNEQFF,TGCAGTGCGGGGCCTTACAATGAGCAGTTCTTC
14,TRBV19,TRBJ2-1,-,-,CASSIGFTPDEQFF,TGTGCCAGTAGTATAGGGTTTACGCCGGATGAGCAGTTCTTC
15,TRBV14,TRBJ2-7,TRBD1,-,CASSQGTGTIYEQYF,TGTGCCAGCAGCCAGGGGACAGGTACCATCTACGAGCAGTACTTC
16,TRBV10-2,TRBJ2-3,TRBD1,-,CASSVDRAAYTDTQYF,TGCGCCAGCAGTGTAGACAGGGCCGCGTACACAGATACGCAGTATTTT
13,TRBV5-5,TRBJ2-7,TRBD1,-,CASSGQGAHEQYF,TGTGCCAGCAGCGGACAGGGAGCCCACGAGCAGTACTTC
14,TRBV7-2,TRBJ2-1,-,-,CASSLRRGLGEQFF,TGTGCCAGCAGCTTAAGGCGAGGTTTAGGCGAGCAGTTCTTC
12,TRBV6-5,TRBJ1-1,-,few,CASRQGVTEAFF,TGTGCCAGCAGACAGGGAGTGACTGAAGCTTTCTTT
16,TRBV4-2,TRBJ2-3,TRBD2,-,CASSQDQRGGIDTQYF,TGTGCCAGCAGCCAAGACCAGCGGGGGGGCATAGATACGCAGTATTTT
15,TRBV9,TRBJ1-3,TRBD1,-,CASSVEGAAGNTIYF,TGTGCCAGCAGCGTAGAGGGGGCAGCTGGAAACACCATATATTTT
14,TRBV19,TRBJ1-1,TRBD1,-,CASSIPTGSTEAFF,TGTGCCAGTAGTATCCCGACAGGGAGCACTGAAGCTTTCTTT
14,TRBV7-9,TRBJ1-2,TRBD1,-,CASSSPGQGYGYTF,TGTGCCAGCAGCTCGCCGGGACAGGGCTATGGCTACACCTTC
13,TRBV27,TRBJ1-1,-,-,CASSLSPDTEAFF,TGTGCCAGCAGTTTATCGCCGGACACTGAAGCTTTCTTT
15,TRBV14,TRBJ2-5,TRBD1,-,CASSLGTGSAETQYF,TGTGCCAGCAGCCTCGGGACAGGTTCGGCGGAGACCCAGTACTTC
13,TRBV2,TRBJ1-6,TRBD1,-,CASIARGNSPLHF,TGTGCCAGCATAGCCAGGGGGAATTCACCCCTCCACTTT
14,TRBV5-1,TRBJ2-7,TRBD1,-,CASSSGQASYEQYF,TGCGCCAGCAGCTCGGGACAGGCCTCCTACGAGCAGTACTTC
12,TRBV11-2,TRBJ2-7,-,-,CASSLDMGSQYF,TGTGCCAGCAGCTTAGATATGGGCTCTCAGTACTTC
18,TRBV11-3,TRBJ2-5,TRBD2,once,CASSLVGTSGGNGETQYF,TGTGCCAGCAGCTTAGTTGGTACTAGCGGGGGCAATGGAGAGACCCAGTACTTC
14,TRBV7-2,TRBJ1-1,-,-,CASSLGAYGVEAFF,TGTGCCAGCAGCTTGGGGGCCTACGGGGTTGAAGCTTTCTTT
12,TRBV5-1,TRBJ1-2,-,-,CASSTNREGYTF,TGCGCCAGCTCGACCAATCGGGAAGGCTACACCTTC
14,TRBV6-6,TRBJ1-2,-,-,CASSILRGNYGYTF,TGTGCCAGCAGTATCCTAAGGGGGAACTATGGCTACACCTTC
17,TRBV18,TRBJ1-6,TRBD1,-,CASSPGPPGQAGSPLHF,TGTGCCAGCTCACCTGGCCCTCCGGGACAGGCAGGTTCACCCCTCCACTTT
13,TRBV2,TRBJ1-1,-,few,CASSVGQNTEAFF,TGTGCCAGCAGTGTCGGACAGAACACTGAAGCTTTCTTT
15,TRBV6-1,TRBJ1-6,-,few,CASSEGGPYNSPLHF,TGTGCCAGCAGTGAGGGAGGCCCCTATAATTCACCCCTCCACTTT
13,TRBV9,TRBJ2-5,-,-,CASSFGQQETQYF,TGTGCCAGCAGCTTTGGACAGCAAGAGACCCAGTACTTC
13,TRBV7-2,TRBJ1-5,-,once,CASSRQSDQPQHF,TGTGCCAGCAGCCGACAGAGCGATCAGCCCCAGCATTTT
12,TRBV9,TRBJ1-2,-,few,CASSDTGYGYTF,TGTGCCAGCAGCGACACAGGGTATGGCTACACCTTC
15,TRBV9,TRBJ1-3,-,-,CASSPSGSSGNTIYF,TGTGCCAGCAGCCCATCAGGGTCCTCTGGAAACACCATATATTTT
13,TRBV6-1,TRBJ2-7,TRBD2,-,CASRLALGYEQYF,TGTGCCAGTAGACTAGCTCTCGGCTACGAGCAGTACTTC
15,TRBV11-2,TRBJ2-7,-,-,CASRLSGIRSYEQYF,TGTGCCAGCAGACTATCCGGGATAAGATCCTACGAGCAGTACTTC
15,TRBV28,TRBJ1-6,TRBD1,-,CASSWGQGGFSPLHF,TGTGCCAGCAGCTGGGGACAGGGTGGTTTTTCACCCCTCCACTTT
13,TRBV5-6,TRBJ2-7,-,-,CASSLTGGSVQYF,TGTGCCAGCAGCTTAACAGGTGGAAGTGTGCAGTACTTC
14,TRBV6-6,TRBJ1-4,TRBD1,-,CASSKGQGYEKLFF,TGTGCCAGCAGTAAGGGACAGGGGTATGAAAAACTGTTTTTT
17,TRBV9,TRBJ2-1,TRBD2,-,CASSVGPSGGLYNEQFF,TGTGCCAGCAGCGTAGGGCCGAGCGGGGGACTATACAATGAGCAGTTCTTC
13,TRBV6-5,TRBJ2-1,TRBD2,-,CASNPSGAGQQFF,TGTGCCAGCAACCCAAGCGGGGCGGGTCAGCAGTTCTTC
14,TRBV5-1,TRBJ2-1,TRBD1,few,CASNQGQVNNEQFF,TGCGCCAGCAATCAAGGACAGGTAAACAATGAGCAGTTCTTC
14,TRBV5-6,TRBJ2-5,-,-,CASSLGGGGETQYF,TGTGCCAGCAGCTTGGGAGGGGGGGGAGAGACCCAGTACTTC
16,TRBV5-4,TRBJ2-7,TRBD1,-,CASSLAGGQGYYEQYF,TGTGCCAGCAGCTTGGCCGGTGGACAGGGGTATTACGAGCAGTACTTC
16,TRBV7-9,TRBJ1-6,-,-,CASSSGESSYNSPLHF,TGTGCCAGCAGCTCCGGGGAGAGCTCCTATAATTCACCCCTCCACTTT